Below, 6 T cell receptor beta chains from the same sample are listed, as sequenced in a study of OX40 agonist ivuxolimab in advanced cancers. Receptors were amplified or captured by the immunoSEQ multiplex PCR assay. Drawn from immuneACCESS, this table holds only the in-frame rearrangements with V and J called that TCRdb kept. Clones are partly lost; checked studies trace under half to an unresolved V gene and leave the rest unexplained. This sample holds under 140,000 clones; roughly 89% were observed only once. The ten largest account for less than 0.35% of the sample. This sample comprised CD4+ or CD8+ T cells sorted from blood, obtained in a trial of the OX40 agonist ivuxolimab. The receptors were gathered from an adult with an advanced solid tumor such as melanoma, head and neck, liver or kidney cancer.

J is TRBJ1-1 and V is TRBV9; tentative D call: TRBD1 (5 bases). Looked up from germline, CDR1 is SGDLS and CDR2 is YYNGEE. The CDR3 contains 16 residues. Deletions cut 0 bases from V and 0 bases from J, with 12 bases between. The CDR3 nucleotides read TGTGCCAGCAGCGTAGATTCATGGGGGATGAACACTGAAGCTTTCTTT. It encodes CASSVDSWGMNTEAFF.

The rearrangement joins TRBV27 to TRBJ1-1; TRBD1 agrees at 8 bases. This CDR3 region has 13 residues. The V gene's germline CDR1 is MNHEY and CDR2 SMNVEV (reference sequence). The ends lost 8 bases at V and 5 bases at J; junction bases unmatched: 7. Here the CDR3 reads CASLDRAKTEAFF. The CDR3 nucleotides read TGTGCCAGCCTGGACAGGGCGAAGACTGAAGCTTTCTTT.

This clone showed up just a few times. This chain links TRBV4-2 with TRBJ1-2; maybe TRBD1 (5 bases). The CDR3 length is 16 residues. The V and J ends lost 4 bases and 5 bases respectively, with 20 bases between them. In germline, CDR1 is LGHNA, CDR2 YNFKEQ. CDR3 in DNA: TGTGCCAGCAGCCGAGGCCCCCGGGACGAGGTATATGGCTACACCTTC. This translates into CASSRGPRDEVYGYTF.

The chain joins TRBV10-3 to TRBJ2-7; TRBD2 agrees at 12 bases. Germline values: CDR1 ENHRY, CDR2 SYGVKD. The CDR3 totals 15 residues. With 5 bases clipped from V and 5 bases from J, the junction kept 7 bases outside the gene matches. DNA for the CDR3: TGTGCCATCAGTCCCGGACTAGCGGGAATCAACGAGCAGTACTTC. Translating it yields CAISPGLAGINEQYF.

This sequence joins TRBV5-1 and TRBJ2-1; tentative D call: TRBD2 (5 bases). The V end was cut by 0 bases, the J end by 11 bases, with 12 bases between. The CDR3 length is 13 residues. CDR1 and CDR2 from the germline V gene are SGHRS and YFSETQ. CDR3 in DNA: TGCGCCAGCAGCTTGGCCGGAGCTAGCAAGCAGTTCTTC. This codes for CASSLAGASKQFF. Combining the CDR3 with reference TRBV5-1 and TRBJ2-1 gives the whole variable domain KAGVTQTPRYLIKTRGQQVTLSCSPISGHRSVSWYQQTPGQGLQFLFEYFSETQRNKGNFPGRFSGRQFSNSRSEMNVSTLELGDSALYLCASSLAGASKQFFGPGTRLTVL.

V and J are TRBV7-9 and TRBJ1-5; D unclear. The germline V and J ends were trimmed by 2 bases and 3 bases, with 5 bases remaining between them. The CDR3 covers 13 residues. CDR1 and CDR2 from the germline V gene are SEHNR and FQNEAQ (reference sequence). Written as DNA, the CDR3 is TGTGCCAGCAGCTTATTACCCAATCAGCCCCAGCATTTT. This gives the protein CASSLLPNQPQHF. The full variable domain, rest sourced from reference TRBV7-9 and TRBJ1-5, is DTGVSQNPRHKITKRGQNVTFRCDPISEHNRLYWYRQTLGQGPEFLTYFQNEAQLEKSRLLSDRFSAERPKGSFSTLEIQRTEQGDSAMYLCASSLLPNQPQHFGDGTRLSIL.